The 5 T cell receptor beta chains below all came from one sample that was sequenced in a study of cytomegalovirus exposure and HLA in healthy donors. The PCR was carried out with 60 Vbeta primers and 13 Jbeta primers. Measured with immunoSEQ multiplex PCR; TCRdb has only the in-frame clones, and not every one. The table has 180,000 or so clones, approximately 78% seen once. Sample: PBMCs. Every receptor here comes from a woman aged 18-30 years in good health and CMV-seronegative.

The V call is TRBV27, the J call TRBJ1-1, with D unresolved. This CDR3 is 15 amino acids long. The V and J ends lost 4 bases and 4 bases respectively, with 16 bases between them. Germline V CDR1 and CDR2: MNHEY, SMNVEV (reference sequence). The CDR3 protein is CASSSQEAYGTEAFF. The CDR3 DNA reads as TGTGCCAGCAGTTCTCAGGAGGCTTATGGCACTGAAGCTTTCTTT.

The rearrangement joins TRBV6-6 to TRBJ2-1, with 7 bases identical to TRBD2. The CDR3 extends over 15 amino acids. CDR1 is MNHNY and CDR2 is SVGAGI in the germline V gene (reference sequence). V shed 0 bases, J shed 4 bases, and the junction held 3 bases outside the gene matches. For the CDR3, the DNA is TGTGCCAGCAGTTACTCGCGGGAGCTATACAATGAGCAGTTCTTC. Protein sequence: CASSYSRELYNEQFF.

This sequence joins TRBV6-1 and TRBJ2-3, with 8 bases identical to TRBD2. CDR3 size: 16 residues. Looked up from germline, CDR1 is MNHNS and CDR2 is SASEGT. V shed 4 bases, J shed 4 bases, and the junction held 10 bases outside the gene matches. The CDR3 nucleotides are TGTGCCAGCAGTGCTCGTAGCGGGACCCTTTCAGATACGCAGTATTTT. This gives the protein CASSARSGTLSDTQYF.

The CDR3 spells CASSSGGGSSYEQYF. The CDR3 DNA reads as TGTGCCAGCAGCTCCGGCGGGGGCAGCTCCTACGAGCAGTACTTC. The chain recombines TRBV7-9 with TRBJ2-7, with a tentative D call TRBD2 (7 bases). V gave up 4 bases and J gave up 0 bases, with 13 bases separating them. CDR1 and CDR2 (germline): SEHNR, FQNEAQ (reference sequence). The CDR3 totals 15 residues.

This clone has only a few counts. The J gene is TRBJ1-1, the V gene TRBV6-5, with 7 bases aligning to TRBD1. V shed 6 bases, J shed 3 bases, and the junction held 10 bases outside the gene matches. Germline V gene data show CDR1 as MNHEY and CDR2 as SVGAGI. This CDR3 has 15 amino acids. The CDR3 here is CASRLTTGPYTEAFF. DNA of the CDR3: TGTGCCAGCAGACTCACGACAGGGCCATACACTGAAGCTTTCTTT.